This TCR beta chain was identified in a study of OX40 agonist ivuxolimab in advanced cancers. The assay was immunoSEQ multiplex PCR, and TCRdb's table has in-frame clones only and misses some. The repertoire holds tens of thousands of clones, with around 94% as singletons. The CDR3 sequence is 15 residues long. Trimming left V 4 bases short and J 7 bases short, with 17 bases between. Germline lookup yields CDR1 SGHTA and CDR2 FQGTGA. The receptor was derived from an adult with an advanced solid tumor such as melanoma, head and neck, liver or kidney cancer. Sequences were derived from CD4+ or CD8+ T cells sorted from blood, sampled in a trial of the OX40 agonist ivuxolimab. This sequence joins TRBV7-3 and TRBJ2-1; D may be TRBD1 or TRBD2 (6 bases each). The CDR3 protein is CASSSLGGGGNEQFF. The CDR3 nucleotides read TGTGCCAGCAGCTCCCTAGGGGGAGGTGGGAATGAGCAGTTCTTC.